Presented here are 11 T cell receptor beta chains from one specimen sequenced in a study of regulatory T cells in long-lasting Graves disease. Arm-PCR of CDR3 regions and iRepertoire HTBI primers were the basis on which TCR beta libraries were built. In TCRdb, the multiplex PCR reads were re-called with MiXCR into one record per CDR3 protein. The table lists roughly 500,000 distinct CDR3 sequences, approximately 13% of them singletons. Time point of the sample: newly diagnosed GD, antithyroid drugs for less than 3 months. The TCR library was prepared using RNA isolated from PBMCs. The same data also contributed to another study, on T cells in Graves' hyperthyroidism and ophthalmopathy.

The source was peripheral blood mononuclear cells (PBMCs), collected at new diagnosis, from a patient treated with antithyroid drugs. The receptors shown here come from a man aged 25-45 years with Graves disease.

On this clonotype: This is likely an artifact of a read error, given a far larger clone one base away. V usage is TRBV28 and J usage is TRBJ2-3, with 9 bases fitting TRBD1. The J call is uncertain, as TRBJ2-1 better fits the DNA end. The germline gives CDR1 MDHEN, CDR2 SYDVKM. The CDR3 is 21 residues long. CDR3 DNA: TGTGCCAGCAGTGCCGTCCCCCGGACAGGGGTCGGGCGGGTCAGGTACAATGGGCAGTTCTTC. Protein product: CASSAVPRTGVGRVRYNGQFF.

The table lists this clonotype with many counts. The chain carries TRBV20-1 and TRBJ1-1; 10 bases map to TRBD1. The junction had 4 bases not matched to a gene; V was cut back by 6 bases and J by 3 bases. The CDR3 extends over 13 amino acids. Germline CDR1 and CDR2: DFQATT and SNEGSKA (reference sequence). The CDR3 coding sequence is TGCAGTGCAGACAGGGGGCGTGACACTGAAGCTTTCTTT. It translates to CSADRGRDTEAFF.

V is TRBV19 and J is TRBJ1-1; D possibly corresponds to TRBD1 (5 bases). In germline, CDR1 is LNHDA, CDR2 SQIVND (reference sequence). The CDR3 is 15 residues long. The germline V and J ends were trimmed by 5 bases and 4 bases, with 17 bases remaining between them. CDR3 in amino acids: CASSPTGASTTEAFF. CDR3 nucleotide sequence: TGTGCCAGTAGTCCCACCGGGGCCTCGACCACTGAAGCTTTCTTT.

The chain links TRBV29-1 to TRBJ2-1, with D unclear. Germline lookup yields CDR1 SQVTM and CDR2 ANQGSEA. CDR3 length: 13 residues. The V and J ends lost 0 bases and 4 bases respectively, with 7 bases between them. CDR3 sequence reads: CSVEDQNYNEQFF. The CDR3 nucleotides are TGCAGCGTTGAAGATCAGAATTACAATGAGCAGTTCTTC.

This clonotype was detected many times. J is TRBJ2-5 and V is TRBV20-1; no definite D call. Deletions cut 7 bases from V and 3 bases from J, with 21 bases between. Germline-derived CDR1 and CDR2 are DFQATT and SNEGSKA (reference sequence). This CDR3 contains 15 residues. CDR3 sequence (DNA): TGCAGTGGCTCGACCGGAGCCTTTGGGAAAGAGACCCAGTACTTC. Its translation is CSGSTGAFGKETQYF.

At least ten counts were recorded for this clonotype. J is TRBJ2-7 and V is TRBV20-1; perhaps TRBD2 as D (6 bases). The germline gives CDR1 DFQATT, CDR2 SNEGSKA (reference sequence). Trimming stripped 3 bases from V and 7 bases from J, with 16 bases between. This CDR3 region has 13 residues. CDR3: CSASDREYREQYF. The CDR3 nucleotides are TGCAGTGCTAGCGACCGGGAGTACCGGGAGCAGTACTTC.

This clonotype was counted a few times. A read error is possible here, since a much larger clone lies one base away. The rearrangement links TRBV7-2 to TRBJ2-1; D remains unclear. CDR1 is SGHTA and CDR2 is FQGNSA in the germline V gene. CDR3 length: 14 residues. Trimming took 5 bases from V and 0 from J, leaving 8 bases between them. CDR3 in amino acids: CASSILSSYNEQFF. For the CDR3, the DNA is TGTGCCAGCAGCATATTGAGCTCCTACAATGAGCAGTTCTTC.

This clonotype was counted at least ten times. The J gene is TRBJ1-2, the V gene TRBV11-2; D might be TRBD1 (5 bases). The CDR3 loop spans 14 amino acids. Germline values: CDR1 SGHAT, CDR2 FQNNGV. Trimming shortened V by 5 bases and J by 4 bases, and 14 bases separated the two germline ends. For the CDR3, the DNA is TGTGCCAGCAGCCCCGCGGCAGGGAGCTATGGCTACACCTTC. Translating gives CASSPAAGSYGYTF.

Points on this clonotype: At one of its ends the junction is not consistent with the germline gene, which may arise from a read error. The chain links TRBV12-3 or TRBV12-4 to TRBJ2-3, with 7 bases fitting TRBD2. CDR3 length equals 14 residues. The DNA of the CDR3 is TGTGCCAGCAGAGGTCCCGTTAGGGCGGGGAGGGAGTGTTTT. Protein sequence: CASRGPVRAGRECF.

This clonotype was recorded many times. The chain employs TRBV20-1 and TRBJ2-1; the D gene could be TRBD1 or TRBD2 (5 bases each). CDR1 and CDR2 (germline): DFQATT, SNEGSKA (reference sequence). CDR3 length: 14 residues. Trimming shortened V by 1 base and J by 5 bases, and 12 bases separated the two germline ends. The CDR3 coding sequence is TGCAGTGCTAGAGTTCTTCGAGGGGACAATGAGCAGTTCTTC. It codes for CSARVLRGDNEQFF.

This sequence joins TRBV18 and TRBJ2-5; unclear D gene. V was clipped by 5 bases and J by 4 bases, with 8 bases between them. Germline CDR1 KGHSH, CDR2 LQKENI. The CDR3 sequence is 12 residues long. CDR3 amino acids: CASSSYTETQYF. The CDR3, as DNA: TGTGCCAGCTCATCGTACACAGAGACCCAGTACTTC. The complete variable domain, with remaining parts taken from reference TRBV18 and TRBJ2-5, reads NAGVMQNPRHLVRRRGQEARLRCSPMKGHSHVYWYRQLPEEGLKFMVYLQKENIIDESGMPKERFSAEFPKEGPSILRIQQVVRGDSAAYFCASSSYTETQYFGPGTRLLVL.